A single T cell receptor beta chain is shown here with its context. Its antigen is not identified. The data stem from a study of cytotoxic CD8 clonotypes in ibrutinib-treated CLL. The study, taken as a whole, reports: Baseline clonality exceeded age-matched healthy donors and tracked circulating CD8+ T-cell counts. Public clonotypes proved infrequent, and on treatment they shrank or remained steady.

The CDR3 runs 15 residues. V was cut by 2 bases and J by 0 bases, with 9 bases left in between. Germline V gene sequence: CDR1 MNHNY, CDR2 SVGAGI (reference sequence). The data were produced by immunoSEQ multiplex PCR, yet TCRdb's version contains in-frame clones alone and is incomplete. The table records roughly 200,000 clones, approximately 79% of them present only once. The receptor comes from a human donor with chronic lymphocytic leukemia. The chain combines TRBV6-6 with TRBJ2-3, with a possible D match to TRBD2 (6 bases). The sequencing used PBMCs, collected after 12 months of ibrutinib treatment. Here the CDR3 DNA reads TGTGCCAGCAGTTACGGGGGGATCAGCACAGATACGCAGTATTTT. It codes for CASSYGGISTDTQYF.